This T cell receptor beta chain was sequenced for a study of beta chain features in type 1 diabetes (dated by TCRdb to between 2018 and 2020). Regarding the study in general: Mean age, gender distribution, total cell number and subset yield did not differ between patients and healthy donors. A total of around 100 million sorted cells were examined across all samples, and RNA yield correlated strongly with the number of cells per subset. In the study, recently diagnosed type 1 diabetes patients and matched healthy donors were compared on the TCRB repertoires of their sorted circulating CD4+ T cell subsets. Regulatory and stem cell-like memory subsets were isolated from only 8 patients and about eight healthy donors, whereas naive and central memory subsets came from all 30 or so donors. The study at large found these results: Patients with type 1 diabetes made fewer insertions and deleted more nucleotides at VDJ recombination sites, implying thymic rearrangement abnormalities. PCR may preferentially amplify shorter templates, but because patient and control samples were amplified and corrected together, any resulting skew would affect both groups equally. Because cDNA rather than genomic DNA was sequenced, highly expressing activated cells could have been over-represented, although no difference in activation and CD3 levels was found between groups. Naive, central memory and regulatory TCRB repertoires appeared to be more alike among patients than among healthy donors. Type 1 diabetes patients showed a moderate but significant shortening of TCRB CDR3 length in all four CD4+ subsets. Only small numbers of individuals were included in the HLA sub-analyses, which left unresolved whether HLA type had any influence on TCRB rearrangement.

Each donor gave one peripheral blood draw, averaging approximately 0.12 L, which was collected into heparinised tubes. A BD FACSAria II and a panel including CD45RO, CCR7, CD25, CD127, CD95 and CD27 were used to sort naive, central memory, regulatory and stem cell-like memory CD4+ T cells. Every sorted population had a purity above 95%. PBMCs were isolated immediately by Lymphoprep density gradient centrifugation and stained directly without culture. So that batch effects would be minimized, each experiment stained and sorted samples in pairs, pairing one healthy donor with one patient. Concerning this clone itself: Its target antigen remains unknown. It has no much larger one-base neighbor in the sample; base qualities were not kept.

Including the terminal cysteine and phenylalanine, the CDR3 comprises 14 residues. Of the read, only the CDR3 DNA is kept; its 42 bases are in frame from base 1. According to the germline V gene (reference sequence), CDR1 reads SEHNR and CDR2 reads FQNEAQ. The junction carries 13 bases between V and J, which are trimmed by 7 bases and 2 bases respectively. The entire isolated RNA was reverse transcribed using the High Capacity cDNA Reverse Transcription Kit, and thus expressed TCRB transcripts were sequenced. Naive, central memory and regulatory T cell samples underwent deep immunoSEQ sequencing, averaging about 3.5 million total reads per sample. After sorted cells were lysed in RLT buffer, RNA was extracted with DNase-treated RNeasy Micro or Mini kits, with the choice depending on cell number. To prevent cross-contamination, each cell subset was processed individually, whereas patient and healthy donor samples were processed jointly. The immunoSEQ multiplex PCR was used to amplify TCRB sequences from cDNA, yielding 87-bp fragments that span the CDR3 region. Amplicons were sequenced on the Illumina HiSeq platform. For the original study's pipeline: Synthetic template baselines were used to correct PCR bias computationally, reads within Hamming distance 2 were collapsed, and singletons that could not be merged were discarded. By aligning reads against IMGT, V, D and J genes, CDR3 length, and insertions or deletions at six rearrangement sites were assigned. Within each subset, clonotype counts were normalized to the number of sorted cells before true diversity and Gini coefficients were calculated with the tcR R package. Repertoire sharing was quantified using the overlap coefficient calculated on TCRB nucleotide sequences. Out-of-frame TCRB sequences from naive cells were analyzed as a proxy for the pre-selection repertoire. Sourced from immuneACCESS, this table was stored by TCRdb with only in-frame sequences that have V and J called. A share of the clones is absent; for the studies checked, an unresolved V gene accounts for under half, and the remainder has no known explanation. V and J calls plus clone size are reproduced from that table; the DNA served to infer D and trimming. In all, the sample holds hundreds of thousands of clones, and around 15% of those were seen once. The ten largest clonotypes hold 0.035% to 0.045% of the sample.

The sample taken for sequencing was naive CD4+ T cells from blood. In light of the paper, this sample's cell subset or site label describes: true naive CD4+ T cells. This TCR was sampled from a young man with type 1 diabetes. The rearrangement combines TRBV7-9 with TRBJ2-3, and the D gene may be TRBD2, 6 bases matching. The DNA reads TGTGCCAGCATATTAGCGGTCCTCACAGATACGCAGTATTTT. Its translation reads: CASILAVLTDTQYF.